This T cell receptor beta chain is drawn from a study of metastatic and nonmetastatic thyroid tumors. About the study: Samples came from malignant and benign thyroid patients, and repertoires were compared across blood and tumor or nodule tissue. Study-level findings and limits: According to reports, the diversity of TCR beta was significantly higher in malignant thyroid tumors than in benign nodules, and this held in both blood and tumor samples.

The table lists this clone with many counts. Antigen specificity is unknown. All patients were untreated before thyroid surgery. Per the original methods: Construction of a distant-metastasis classifier for papillary thyroid cancer relied on CDR3 differences across clinicopathological groups. TCRdb re-processed the PCR reads through MiXCR. These V and J calls derive from TCRdb rather than the authors' analysis. This repertoire shows some 28,000 clones, 20% to 25% found once; its top ten account for about two fifths. The TCR sequence derives from a female donor with papillary thyroid cancer or a benign thyroid nodule (not recorded which). Some clones in this sample may be carry-over from other donors' samples. The sample comprised blood.

Here the CDR3 reads CATSRAGRGTDTQYF. In DNA form, the CDR3 reads TGTGCCACCAGCAGAGCGGGACGTGGCACAGATACGCAGTATTTT. The chain uses TRBV15 and TRBJ2-3, with D possibly being TRBD1 or TRBD2 (5 bases each). Trimming stripped 1 base from V and 1 base from J, with 9 bases between. The CDR3 covers 15 residues. The germline gives CDR1 LNHNV, CDR2 YYDKDF (reference sequence).